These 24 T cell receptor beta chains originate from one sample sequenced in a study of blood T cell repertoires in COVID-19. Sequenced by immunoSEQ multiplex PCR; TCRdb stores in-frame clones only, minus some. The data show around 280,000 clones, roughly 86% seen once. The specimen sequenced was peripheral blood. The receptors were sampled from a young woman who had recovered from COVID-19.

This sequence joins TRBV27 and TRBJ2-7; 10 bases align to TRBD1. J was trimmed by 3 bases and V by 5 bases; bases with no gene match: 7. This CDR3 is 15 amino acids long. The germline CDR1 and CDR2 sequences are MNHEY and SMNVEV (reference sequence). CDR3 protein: CASSQGDRGFYEQYF. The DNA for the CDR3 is TGTGCCAGCAGTCAAGGGGACAGGGGATTCTACGAGCAGTACTTC.

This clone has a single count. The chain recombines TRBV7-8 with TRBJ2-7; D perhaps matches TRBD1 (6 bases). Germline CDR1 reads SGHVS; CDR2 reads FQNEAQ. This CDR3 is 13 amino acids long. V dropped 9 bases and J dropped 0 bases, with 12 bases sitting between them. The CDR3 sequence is CASQQGSSYEQYF. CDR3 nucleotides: TGTGCCAGTCAACAGGGAAGCTCCTACGAGCAGTACTTC.

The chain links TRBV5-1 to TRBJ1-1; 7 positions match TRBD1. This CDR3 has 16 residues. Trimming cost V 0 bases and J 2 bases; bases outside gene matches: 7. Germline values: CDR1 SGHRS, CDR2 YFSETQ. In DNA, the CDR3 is TGCGCCAGCAGCTTGGCCGAAGGGGGCATTAACACTGAAGCTTTCTTT. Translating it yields CASSLAEGGINTEAFF.

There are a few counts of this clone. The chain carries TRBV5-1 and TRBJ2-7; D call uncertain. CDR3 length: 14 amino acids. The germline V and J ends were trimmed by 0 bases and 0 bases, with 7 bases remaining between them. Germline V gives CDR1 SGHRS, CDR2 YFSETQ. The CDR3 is CASSLGGFSYEQYF. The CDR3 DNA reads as TGCGCCAGCAGCTTGGGCGGTTTCTCCTACGAGCAGTACTTC.

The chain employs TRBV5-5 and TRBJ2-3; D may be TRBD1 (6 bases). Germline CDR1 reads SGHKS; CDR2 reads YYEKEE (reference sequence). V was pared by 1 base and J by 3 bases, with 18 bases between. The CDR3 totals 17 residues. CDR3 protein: CASSLLGTPTGTDTQYF. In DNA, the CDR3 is TGTGCCAGCAGCTTGTTAGGGACACCAACCGGGACAGATACGCAGTATTTT.

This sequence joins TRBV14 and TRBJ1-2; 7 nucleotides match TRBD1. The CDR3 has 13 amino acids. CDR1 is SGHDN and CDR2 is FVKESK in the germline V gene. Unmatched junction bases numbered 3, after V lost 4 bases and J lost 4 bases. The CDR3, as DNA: TGTGCCAGCAGCCCCGGGACAGTCTATGGCTACACCTTC. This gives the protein CASSPGTVYGYTF.

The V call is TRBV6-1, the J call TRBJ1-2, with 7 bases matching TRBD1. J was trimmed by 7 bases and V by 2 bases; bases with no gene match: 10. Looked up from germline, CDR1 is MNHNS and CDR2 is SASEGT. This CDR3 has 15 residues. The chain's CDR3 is CASSEPPDRPGGYTF. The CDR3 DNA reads TGTGCCAGCAGTGAACCGCCGGACAGGCCGGGTGGCTACACCTTC.

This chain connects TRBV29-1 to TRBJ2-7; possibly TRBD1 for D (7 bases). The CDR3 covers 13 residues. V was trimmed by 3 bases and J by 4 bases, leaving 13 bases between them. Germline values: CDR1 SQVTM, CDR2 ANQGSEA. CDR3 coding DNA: TGCAGCGTTGAGCGGCAGGGGGGTTACGAGCAGTACTTC. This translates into CSVERQGGYEQYF.

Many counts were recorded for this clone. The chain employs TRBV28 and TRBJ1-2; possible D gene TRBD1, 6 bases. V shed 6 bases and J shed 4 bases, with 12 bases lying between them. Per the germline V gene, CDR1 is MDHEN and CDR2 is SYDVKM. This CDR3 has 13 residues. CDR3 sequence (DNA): TGTGCCAGCAGCCTTCAGGGGACCTATGGCTACACCTTC. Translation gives CASSLQGTYGYTF.

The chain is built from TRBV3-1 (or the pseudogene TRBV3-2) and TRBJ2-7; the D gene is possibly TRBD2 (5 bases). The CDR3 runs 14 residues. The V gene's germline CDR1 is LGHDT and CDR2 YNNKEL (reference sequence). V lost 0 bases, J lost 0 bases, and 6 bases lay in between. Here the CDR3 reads CASSQDGSSYEQYF. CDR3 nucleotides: TGTGCCAGCAGCCAAGATGGGAGCTCCTACGAGCAGTACTTC.

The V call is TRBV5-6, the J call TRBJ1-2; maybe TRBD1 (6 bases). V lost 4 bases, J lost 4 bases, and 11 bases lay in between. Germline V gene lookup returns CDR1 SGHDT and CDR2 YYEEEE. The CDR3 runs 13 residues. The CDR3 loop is CASSRQDIYGYTF. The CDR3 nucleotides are TGTGCCAGCAGCCGACAGGATATCTATGGCTACACCTTC. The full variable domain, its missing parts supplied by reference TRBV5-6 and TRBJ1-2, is DAGVTQSPTHLIKTRGQQVTLRCSPKSGHDTVSWYQQALGQGPQFIFQYYEEEERQRGNFPDRFSGHQFPNYSSELNVNALLLGDSALYLCASSRQDIYGYTFGSGTRLTVV.

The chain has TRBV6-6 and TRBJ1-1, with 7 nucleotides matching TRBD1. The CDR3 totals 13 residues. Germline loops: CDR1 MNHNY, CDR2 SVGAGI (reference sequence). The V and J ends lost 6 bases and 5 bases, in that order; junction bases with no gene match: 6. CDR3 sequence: CASRRQGRTEAFF. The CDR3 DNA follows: TGTGCCAGCAGGAGACAGGGAAGAACTGAAGCTTTCTTT.

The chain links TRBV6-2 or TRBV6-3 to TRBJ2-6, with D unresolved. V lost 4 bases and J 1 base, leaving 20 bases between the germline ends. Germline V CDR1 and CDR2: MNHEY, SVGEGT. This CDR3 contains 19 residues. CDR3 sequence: CASSLTRSVGGSGANVLTF. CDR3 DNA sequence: TGTGCCAGCAGTTTGACCCGAAGCGTCGGCGGATCTGGGGCCAACGTCCTGACTTTC.

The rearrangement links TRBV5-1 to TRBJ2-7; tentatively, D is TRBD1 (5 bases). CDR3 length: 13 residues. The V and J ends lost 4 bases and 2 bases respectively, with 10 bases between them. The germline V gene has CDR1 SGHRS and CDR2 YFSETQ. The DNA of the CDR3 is TGCGCCAGCAGCCATCCAGGGACCTACGAGCAGTACTTC. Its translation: CASSHPGTYEQYF.

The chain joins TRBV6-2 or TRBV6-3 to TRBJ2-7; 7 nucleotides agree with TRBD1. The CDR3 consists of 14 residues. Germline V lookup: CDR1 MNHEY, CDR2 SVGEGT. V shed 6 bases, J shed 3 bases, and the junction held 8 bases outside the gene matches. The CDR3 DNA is TGTGCCAGCAGCCTGATGGCAGGGGGCTACGAGCAGTACTTC. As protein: CASSLMAGGYEQYF.

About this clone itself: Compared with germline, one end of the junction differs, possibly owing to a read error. The CDR3 nucleotides are TGTGCTAGCAGCTTAGAAGGGGGGGATTTTGCGACCCAGTACTTC. Its protein is CASSLEGGDFATQYF. J is TRBJ2-5 and V is TRBV7-7; TRBD2 is a possible D gene (7 bases). Germline V gives CDR1 SSHAT, CDR2 FNYEAQ (reference sequence). The length of the CDR3 is 15 residues.

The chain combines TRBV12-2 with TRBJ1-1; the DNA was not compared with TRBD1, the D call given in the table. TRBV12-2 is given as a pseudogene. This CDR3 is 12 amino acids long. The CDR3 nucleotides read TGTGCAAAAATCAACAGGGGGCGGAGAGCTTTCTTT. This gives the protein CAKINRGRRAFF.

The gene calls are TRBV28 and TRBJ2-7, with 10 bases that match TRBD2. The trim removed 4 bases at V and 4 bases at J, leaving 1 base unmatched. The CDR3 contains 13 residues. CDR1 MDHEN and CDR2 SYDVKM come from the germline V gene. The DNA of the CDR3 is TGTGCCAGCAGTTATAGCGGGAGGTACGAGCAGTACTTC. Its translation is CASSYSGRYEQYF.

The CDR3 DNA reads TGTGCCAGCAGCTTACGGGACAAGGATAACTATGGCTACACCTTC. Its translation is CASSLRDKDNYGYTF. The J gene is TRBJ1-2, the V gene TRBV7-9, with a tentative D call TRBD1 (6 bases). Germline CDR1 and CDR2: SEHNR and FQNEAQ (reference sequence). This CDR3 spans 15 amino acids. V lost 2 bases and J 1 base, leaving 11 bases between the germline ends.

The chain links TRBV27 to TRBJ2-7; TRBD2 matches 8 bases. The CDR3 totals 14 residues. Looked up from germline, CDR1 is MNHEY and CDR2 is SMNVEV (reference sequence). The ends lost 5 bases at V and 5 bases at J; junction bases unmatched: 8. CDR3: CASSPRTGGDEQYF. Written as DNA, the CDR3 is TGTGCCAGCAGTCCTCGGACGGGAGGGGACGAGCAGTACTTC.

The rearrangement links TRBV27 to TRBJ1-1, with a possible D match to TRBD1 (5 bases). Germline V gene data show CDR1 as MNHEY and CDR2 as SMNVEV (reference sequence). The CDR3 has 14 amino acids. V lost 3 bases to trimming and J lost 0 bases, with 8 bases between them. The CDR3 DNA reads TGTGCCAGCAGTTTGGGGGGGATGAACACTGAAGCTTTCTTT. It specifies CASSLGGMNTEAFF.

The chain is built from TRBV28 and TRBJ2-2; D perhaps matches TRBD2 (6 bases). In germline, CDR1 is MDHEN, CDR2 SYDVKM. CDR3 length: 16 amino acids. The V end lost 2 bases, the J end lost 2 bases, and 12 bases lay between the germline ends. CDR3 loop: CASSLGGSGNTGELFF. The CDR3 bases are TGTGCCAGCAGTTTAGGGGGGAGCGGAAACACCGGGGAGCTGTTTTTT.

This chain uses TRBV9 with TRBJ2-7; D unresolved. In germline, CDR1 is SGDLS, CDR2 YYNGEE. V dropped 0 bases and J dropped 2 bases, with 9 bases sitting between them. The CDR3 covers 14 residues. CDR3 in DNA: TGTGCCAGCAGCGTAGAAGCTGTCCCCTACGAGCAGTACTTC. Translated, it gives CASSVEAVPYEQYF. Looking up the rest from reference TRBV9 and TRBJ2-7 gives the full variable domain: DSGVTQTPKHLITATGQRVTLRCSPRSGDLSVYWYQQSLDQGLQFLIQYYNGEERAKGNILERFSAQQFPDLHSELNLSSLELGDSALYFCASSVEAVPYEQYFGPGTRLTVT.

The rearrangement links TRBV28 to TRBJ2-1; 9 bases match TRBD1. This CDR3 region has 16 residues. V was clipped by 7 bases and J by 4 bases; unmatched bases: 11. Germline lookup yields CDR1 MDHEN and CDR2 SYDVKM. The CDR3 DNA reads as TGTGCCAGCACCTTCGGCGGGACAGGGCTTTACAATGAGCAGTTCTTC. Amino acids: CASTFGGTGLYNEQFF.